This entry lists 11 T cell receptor beta chains sequenced from one sample in a study of blood T cell repertoires in COVID-19 (dated by TCRdb to about 2020). The library was made by the immunoSEQ multiplex PCR assay. TCRdb provides this immuneACCESS table in a form limited to in-frame rearrangements. Some clones are lacking; in checked studies, under half of them reflect an unresolved V gene, and why the rest are absent is not known. For this sample the table gives 200,000 to 250,000 clones, of which 84% were detected only once. 9.7% of the sample is held by the ten biggest clonotypes. Sample: peripheral blood. These receptors were collected from a man aged 50-59 years with active or convalescent COVID-19.

The V call is TRBV7-2, the J call TRBJ2-5, with a weak D call TRBD1 (5 bases). The CDR3 has 15 amino acids. Trimming shortened V by 1 base and J by 2 bases, and 11 bases separated the two germline ends. The germline CDR1 and CDR2 sequences are SGHTA and FQGNSA. The CDR3 coding sequence is TGTGCCAGCAGCTTAGTGGTCAGGGAACAAGAGACCCAGTACTTC. It yields the protein CASSLVVREQETQYF.

The chain employs TRBV4-3 and TRBJ1-6, with D perhaps TRBD1 (5 bases). V was trimmed by 4 bases and J by 4 bases, leaving 17 bases between them. The CDR3 contains 17 residues. Germline values: CDR1 LGHNA, CDR2 YSLEER. DNA of the CDR3: TGCGCCAGCAGCCGCCTGGCTGGGGCCGGTTATAATTCACCCCTCCACTTT. This codes for CASSRLAGAGYNSPLHF.

This clone was seen a single time. The CDR3: CASSQEGGYSNQPQHF. In nucleotides, the CDR3 is TGTGCCAGCAGCCAAGAAGGGGGTTATAGCAATCAGCCCCAGCATTTT. V is TRBV4-2 and J is TRBJ1-5, with a possible D match to TRBD1 (6 bases). The CDR3 extends over 16 amino acids. Trimming removed 0 bases from V and 0 bases from J, with 9 bases in between. CDR1 and CDR2 (germline): LGHNA, YNFKEQ.

The gene calls are TRBV7-2 and TRBJ1-5; 7 nucleotides align to TRBD1. Germline lookup yields CDR1 SGHTA and CDR2 FQGNSA. Trimming at V came to 5 bases and at J to 0 bases, leaving 7 bases not matched to a gene. The CDR3 covers 16 residues. The CDR3 DNA is TGTGCCAGCAGCCGTGGACAGGACCATAGCAATCAGCCCCAGCATTTT. Translated: CASSRGQDHSNQPQHF.

J is TRBJ2-2 and V is TRBV9, with TRBD2 matching 8 bases. The CDR3 spans 16 residues. Germline CDR1 SGDLS, CDR2 YYNGEE. Unmatched junction bases numbered 5, after V lost 1 base and J lost 3 bases. CDR3 loop: CASSVLSGTYTGELFF. The DNA for the CDR3 is TGTGCCAGCAGCGTACTTAGCGGGACATACACCGGGGAGCTGTTTTTT.

The chain has TRBV2 and TRBJ2-1; no reliable D call. This CDR3 contains 15 residues. The germline V and J ends were trimmed by 7 bases and 4 bases, with 17 bases remaining between them. Germline V CDR1 and CDR2: SNHLY, FYNNEI. The CDR3 sequence: CASILEASRYNEQFF. The CDR3 bases are TGTGCCAGCATCCTAGAGGCCAGCCGATACAATGAGCAGTTCTTC. The entire variable domain, with the rest obtained from reference TRBV2 and TRBJ2-1, is as follows: EPEVTQTPSHQVTQMGQEVILRCVPISNHLYFYWYRQILGQKVEFLVSFYNNEISEKSEIFDDQFSVERPDGSNFTLKIRSTKLEDSAMYFCASILEASRYNEQFFGPGTRLTVL.

The chain has TRBV24-1 and TRBJ1-2; no firm D call. CDR1 and CDR2 from the germline V gene are KGHDR and SFDVKD. V shed 4 bases and J shed 5 bases, with 10 bases lying between them. The CDR3 sequence is 13 residues long. CDR3 amino acids: CATSDSQSYGYTF. Here the CDR3 DNA reads TGTGCCACCAGTGACAGTCAATCGTATGGCTACACCTTC.

The chain uses TRBV15 and TRBJ2-3; D is undetermined. Trimming pared 0 bases from V and 0 bases from J, leaving 7 bases between. CDR1 is LNHNV and CDR2 is YYDKDF in the germline V gene (reference sequence). The CDR3 extends over 15 amino acids. CDR3 in DNA: TGTGCCACCAGCAGAGATAAGGAGAGCACAGATACGCAGTATTTT. Amino acids: CATSRDKESTDTQYF.

V and J are TRBV18 and TRBJ2-7, with TRBD1 matching over 10 bases. Germline loops: CDR1 KGHSH, CDR2 LQKENI. With V trimmed by 4 bases and J by 0 bases, 3 bases remained unmatched. The CDR3 length is 15 residues. CDR3 coding DNA: TGTGCCAGCTCACGGACAGGGGGGGCCTCCTACGAGCAGTACGTC. It specifies CASSRTGGASYEQYV.

With regard to this clone: Other DNA variants within this sample encode the same CDR3. The J gene is TRBJ1-1, the V gene TRBV5-6; D not resolved. V gave up 2 bases and J gave up 3 bases, with 8 bases separating them. The germline V gene encodes CDR1 SGHDT and CDR2 YYEEEE. This CDR3 comprises 13 residues. The CDR3 sequence: CASSLIRDTEAFF. The CDR3 bases are TGTGCCAGCAGCTTAATCCGGGACACTGAAGCTTTCTTT.

The chain uses TRBV2 and TRBJ2-5, with 8 bases lining up with TRBD1. The trim removed 9 bases at V and 2 bases at J, leaving 8 bases unmatched. The CDR3 consists of 14 residues. Germline CDR1 and CDR2: SNHLY and FYNNEI. The CDR3, as DNA: TGTGCCAGGGGGGGCCGACAGGGGCAAGAGACCCAGTACTTC. It translates to CARGGRQGQETQYF.